This T cell receptor (beta chain) was recorded in a study of CD4 T cells in relation to SARS-CoV-2 and coronaviruses. Study-wide context: The HLA restriction of the shared crossreactive spike epitopes was mapped.

This clone was counted once. Its antigen is still unknown. Before the COVID-19 pandemic, during about 2011-2018, CD4+ T cells were taken from unexposed donors. Study-level findings and limits: Compared with monoreactive clones, crossreactive clones showed significantly weaker SARS-CoV-2 expansion. Crossreactivity was assessed only for spike protein, not other viral proteins.

Sequencing was performed with immunoSEQ multiplex PCR; in TCRdb, only in-frame clones are kept and a portion is missing. The table shows around 65,000 clones, with about 87% occurring only once. Germline lookup yields CDR1 SGHRS and CDR2 YFSETQ. Trimming cost V 5 bases and J 6 bases, with 20 bases left between them. The CDR3 length is 15 residues. The chain links TRBV5-1 to TRBJ1-1, with a weak D call TRBD1 (5 bases). Sequencing was carried out using memory CD4+ T cells from PBMCs. The TCR comes from a human donor in good health. The CDR3 nucleotides are TGCGCCAGCAGTACCCAGGGAGGCTCCATTGCTGAAGCTTTCTTT. This sequence encodes CASSTQGGSIAEAFF. Variable domain in full (rest from reference TRBV5-1 and TRBJ1-1): KAGVTQTPRYLIKTRGQQVTLSCSPISGHRSVSWYQQTPGQGLQFLFEYFSETQRNKGNFPGRFSGRQFSNSRSEMNVSTLELGDSALYLCASSTQGGSIAEAFFGQGTRLTVV.